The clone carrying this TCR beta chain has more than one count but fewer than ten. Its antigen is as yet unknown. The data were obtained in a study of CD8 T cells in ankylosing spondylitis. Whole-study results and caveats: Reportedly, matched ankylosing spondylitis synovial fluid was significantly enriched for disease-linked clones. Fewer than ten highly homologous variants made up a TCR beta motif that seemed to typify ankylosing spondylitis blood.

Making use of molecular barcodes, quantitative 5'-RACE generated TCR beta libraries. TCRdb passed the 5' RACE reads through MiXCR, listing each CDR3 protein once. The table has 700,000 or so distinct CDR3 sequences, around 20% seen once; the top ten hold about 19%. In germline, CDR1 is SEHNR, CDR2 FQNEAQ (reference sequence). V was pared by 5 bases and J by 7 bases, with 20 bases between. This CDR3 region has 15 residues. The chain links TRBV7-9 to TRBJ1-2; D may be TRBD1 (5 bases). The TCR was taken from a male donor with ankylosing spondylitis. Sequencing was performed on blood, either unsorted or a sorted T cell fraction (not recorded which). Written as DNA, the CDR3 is TGTGCCAGCAGCCGTAGCCCCCAGGGAGGTGGTGGCTACACCTTC. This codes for CASSRSPQGGGGYTF.